This T cell receptor beta chain was observed in a study of T cell responses to AZD1222 COVID-19 vaccine. Across the study: Pooling was applied to second doses at about 4 or about 12 weeks.

Only in-frame clones appear in the TCRdb table, and some are missing; sequencing was by immunoSEQ multiplex PCR. The data show approximately 130,000 clones, more than 85% seen once. Germline V gives CDR1 LGHNA, CDR2 YNFKEQ. The CDR3 consists of 18 residues. After removal of 3 bases from V and 3 bases from J, the junction contained 16 bases not matched to a gene. Study findings and constraints: Possibly, clonal diversity was underestimated; donors were largely white British and included more females. The reported proportion of spike-specific TCRs targeting unmutated variant regions was nearly half. Seropositive at baseline were only six AZD1222 recipients.

Concerning this clone: Its target is unknown.

The receptor was isolated from an adult in good health. The specimen comprised peripheral blood, sampled on day 0 of AZD1222 vaccination. The V and J genes are TRBV4-2 and TRBJ1-2; 7 bases fit TRBD1. The CDR3 sequence: CASSHPPGQTLLDYGYTF. The CDR3 bases are TGTGCCAGCAGCCACCCCCCGGGACAGACCCTCCTGGACTATGGCTACACCTTC.